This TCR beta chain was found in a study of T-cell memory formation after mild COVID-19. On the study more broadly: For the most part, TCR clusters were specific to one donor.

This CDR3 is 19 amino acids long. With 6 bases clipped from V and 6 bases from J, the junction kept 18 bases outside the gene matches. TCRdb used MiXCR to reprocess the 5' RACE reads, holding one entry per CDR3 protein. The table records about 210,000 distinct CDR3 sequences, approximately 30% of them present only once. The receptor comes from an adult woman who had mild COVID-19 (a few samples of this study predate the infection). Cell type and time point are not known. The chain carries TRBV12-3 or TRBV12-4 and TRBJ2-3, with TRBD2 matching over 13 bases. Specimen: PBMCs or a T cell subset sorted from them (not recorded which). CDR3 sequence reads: CASRTTSGRSPAYTDTQYF. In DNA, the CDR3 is TGTGCCAGCAGGACGACTAGCGGGAGGAGTCCCGCGTACACGGATACGCAGTATTTT.